Presented here are 30 T cell receptor beta chains from one specimen sequenced in a study of blood T cell repertoires in COVID-19. Repertoires were generated with immunoSEQ multiplex PCR, while TCRdb's copy carries only in-frame clones and drops some. The table has 250,000 to 400,000 clones, roughly 84% seen once. The sequenced material came from peripheral blood. These TCRs come from a man between 45 and 60 years old with active or convalescent COVID-19.

This chain connects TRBV20-1 to TRBJ2-7; D possibly corresponds to TRBD2 (7 bases). Trimming stripped 6 bases from V and 6 bases from J, with 12 bases between. This CDR3 comprises 11 residues. Per the germline V gene, CDR1 is DFQATT and CDR2 is SNEGSKA (reference sequence). DNA of the CDR3: TGCAGTGCCCTGGGGGGGGCCGAGCAGTACTTC. This sequence encodes CSALGGAEQYF.

The chain couples TRBV9 to TRBJ2-5, with D maybe TRBD1 (6 bases). CDR3 length: 15 amino acids. Germline V gives CDR1 SGDLS, CDR2 YYNGEE. V dropped 4 bases and J dropped 2 bases, with 15 bases sitting between them. DNA for the CDR3: TGTGCCAGCAGCCCCTATGACGGGACACAAGAGACCCAGTACTTC. Protein sequence: CASSPYDGTQETQYF.

The chain joins TRBV7-6 to TRBJ2-3; TRBD2 matches 7 bases. Germline V gives CDR1 SGHVS, CDR2 FNYEAQ. V gave up 2 bases and J gave up 2 bases; unmatched junction bases: 4. The CDR3 sequence is 15 residues long. CDR3 sequence (DNA): TGTGCCAGCAGCTTAACGGCGGGGGTCACAGATACGCAGTATTTT. Translation gives CASSLTAGVTDTQYF.

J is TRBJ1-1 and V is TRBV5-4, with TRBD1 as a possible D gene (5 bases). This CDR3 has 13 amino acids. Germline-derived CDR1 and CDR2 are SGHNT and YYREEE (reference sequence). Trimming pared 4 bases from V and 1 base from J, leaving 8 bases between. The CDR3 DNA reads as TGTGCCAGCAGCCCCCAGGGGAACACTGAAGCTTTCTTT. Protein: CASSPQGNTEAFF.

The genes are TRBV5-1 and TRBJ1-2; TRBD1 aligns across 7 bases. CDR3 length: 16 residues. Germline assignment: CDR1 SGHRS and CDR2 YFSETQ. V lost 1 base and J lost 2; bases outside the gene matches: 8. CDR3 DNA sequence: TGCGCCAGCAGCTTGACCCGACAGGGAGGCAACTATGGCTACACCTTC. Its protein is CASSLTRQGGNYGYTF. Complete variable domain (other parts from reference TRBV5-1 and TRBJ1-2): KAGVTQTPRYLIKTRGQQVTLSCSPISGHRSVSWYQQTPGQGLQFLFEYFSETQRNKGNFPGRFSGRQFSNSRSEMNVSTLELGDSALYLCASSLTRQGGNYGYTFGSGTRLTVV.

On this clone itself: The same CDR3 is also encoded by other DNA sequences in this sample. CDR3 protein: CASSVDRTNSPLHF. The CDR3 DNA follows: TGTGCCAGCAGCGTGGACAGGACTAATTCACCCCTCCACTTT. This rearrangement joins TRBV5-4 to TRBJ1-6, with TRBD1 identical over 7 bases. This CDR3 is 14 amino acids long. Trimming cost V 4 bases and J 6 bases; bases outside gene matches: 4. CDR1 is SGHNT and CDR2 is YYREEE in the germline V gene (reference sequence).

The rearrangement joins TRBV11-2 to TRBJ2-7; 8 nucleotides match TRBD1. CDR1 SGHAT and CDR2 FQNNGV come from the germline V gene. Germline trimming cut 3 bases from V and 3 bases from J; bases unmatched to any gene: 13. The CDR3 loop spans 17 amino acids. CDR3 in DNA: TGTGCCAGCAGCTTCGTTTCGGGGACAGGACCTTTCTACGAGCAGTACTTC. Its translation is CASSFVSGTGPFYEQYF.

This clone was seen only a few times. Additional DNA sequences in this sample encode the identical CDR3. V gene TRBV5-1 combines with J gene TRBJ2-3; 9 nucleotides line up with TRBD1. Germline-derived CDR1 and CDR2 are SGHRS and YFSETQ. This CDR3 is built from 14 residues. With V trimmed by 3 bases and J by 3 bases, 2 bases remained unmatched. In DNA form, the CDR3 reads TGCGCCAGCAGCTCGGACAGGGGAACAGATACGCAGTATTTT. Translation gives CASSSDRGTDTQYF.

The chain is built from TRBV21-1 and TRBJ2-1; TRBD2 is taken as the D call from the table, unchecked against the DNA. TRBV21-1 is marked as a pseudogene. The CDR3 is made up of 19 amino acids. The CDR3 region is CASSKLGIRLAGVCNEQFF. For the CDR3, the DNA is TGTGCCAGCAGCAAATTAGGGATCCGACTAGCGGGAGTCTGCAATGAGCAGTTCTTC.

V is TRBV29-1 and J is TRBJ1-2; 7 bases are a match to TRBD1. This CDR3 has 12 residues. The germline CDR1 and CDR2 sequences are SQVTM and ANQGSEA. The trim removed 6 bases at V and 6 bases at J, leaving 7 bases unmatched. The CDR3 loop is CSVMGQLDGYTF. The CDR3 DNA sequence: TGCAGCGTGATGGGACAGTTGGATGGCTACACCTTC.

V and J are TRBV5-8 and TRBJ1-2; D is ambiguous. Trimming removed 6 bases at V and 8 bases at J, with 20 bases between. CDR1 SGHTS and CDR2 YDEGEE come from the germline V gene. The CDR3 consists of 14 residues. The CDR3 reads CASIRGPLRGGYTF. CDR3 coding DNA: TGTGCCAGCATCCGGGGTCCTCTGCGCGGGGGCTACACCTTC.

As regards this clone: This same CDR3 is encoded by further DNA sequences in the sample. This chain links TRBV28 with TRBJ1-2; D is perhaps TRBD1 (5 bases). The V and J ends lost 3 bases and 2 bases respectively, with 10 bases between them. The CDR3 has 14 amino acids. Germline V lookup: CDR1 MDHEN, CDR2 SYDVKM. The CDR3 DNA is TGTGCCAGCAGTTTTCCCAGGGTGAACTATGGCTACACCTTC. Translating gives CASSFPRVNYGYTF.

V gene TRBV5-1 combines with J gene TRBJ2-7; 12 bases are a match to TRBD2. J lost 2 bases, V lost 4 bases, and 4 bases had no gene match. The V gene's germline CDR1 is SGHRS and CDR2 YFSETQ. The CDR3 loop spans 15 amino acids. CDR3 DNA: TGCGCCAGCAGCCCGACTAGCGGGGGCCCCTACGAGCAGTACTTC. It specifies CASSPTSGGPYEQYF.

CDR3 DNA: TGTGCCAGCAGTGCCGTAAACAGTTACGAGCAGTACTTC. Encoded protein: CASSAVNSYEQYF. V is TRBV2 and J is TRBJ2-7; D remains ambiguous. The germline CDR1 and CDR2 sequences are SNHLY and FYNNEI. V was cut by 4 bases and J by 4 bases, with 11 bases left in between. The CDR3 length is 13 residues.

The chain carries TRBV27 and TRBJ1-6; TRBD1 matches 8 bases. Germline V gene sequence: CDR1 MNHEY, CDR2 SMNVEV (reference sequence). This CDR3 is 15 amino acids long. The V segment lost 6 bases and the J segment 4 bases; nucleotides outside the gene matches: 5. The CDR3: CASRGQARYNSPLHF. Here the CDR3 DNA reads TGTGCCAGCAGGGGACAGGCCCGTTATAATTCACCCCTCCACTTT.

This sequence joins TRBV11-2 and TRBJ1-6, with a possible D match to TRBD1 (5 bases). Germline CDR1 SGHAT, CDR2 FQNNGV. This CDR3 contains 14 residues. V shed 2 bases and J shed 10 bases, with 12 bases lying between them. The CDR3 coding sequence is TGTGCCAGCAGCTTACTTCCAGGGAGGTCACCCCTCCACTTT. This encodes CASSLLPGRSPLHF.

This clone has only one observation. The V and J genes are TRBV6-5 and TRBJ1-6, with 8 bases lining up with TRBD1. The junction had 7 bases not matched to a gene; V was cut back by 2 bases and J by 10 bases. Germline V gene sequence: CDR1 MNHEY, CDR2 SVGAGI. There are 15 residues in the CDR3. CDR3 protein: CASSYLDRGPSPLHF. DNA for the CDR3: TGTGCCAGCAGTTACCTTGACAGGGGCCCGTCACCCCTCCACTTT.

The chain joins TRBV5-1 to TRBJ1-1; tentatively, D is TRBD1 (5 bases). In germline, CDR1 is SGHRS, CDR2 YFSETQ. The CDR3 totals 14 residues. The V end was cut by 3 bases, the J end by 1 base, with 10 bases between. The CDR3 here is CASSSYGGNTEAFF. CDR3 nucleotides: TGCGCCAGCAGCTCTTACGGGGGGAACACTGAAGCTTTCTTT. Drawing the rest from reference TRBV5-1 and TRBJ1-1, the complete variable domain is KAGVTQTPRYLIKTRGQQVTLSCSPISGHRSVSWYQQTPGQGLQFLFEYFSETQRNKGNFPGRFSGRQFSNSRSEMNVSTLELGDSALYLCASSSYGGNTEAFFGQGTRLTVV.

CDR3 sequence: CASSQGGSTDTQYF. The CDR3 bases are TGTGCCAGCTCACAAGGGGGCAGCACAGATACGCAGTATTTT. This chain joins TRBV18 and TRBJ2-3, with 7 positions matching TRBD1. V lost 4 bases to trimming and J lost 0 bases; unmatched junction nucleotides: 1. The germline V gene encodes CDR1 KGHSH and CDR2 LQKENI. The CDR3 consists of 14 residues. The full variable domain, in which reference TRBV18 and TRBJ2-3 provide the parts outside the CDR3, is NAGVMQNPRHLVRRRGQEARLRCSPMKGHSHVYWYRQLPEEGLKFMVYLQKENIIDESGMPKERFSAEFPKEGPSILRIQQVVRGDSAAYFCASSQGGSTDTQYFGPGTRLTVL.

CDR3 DNA: TGTGCCAGCAGCCGCCCCGGGGGATCCTACAATGAGCAGTTCTTC. Translating it yields CASSRPGGSYNEQFF. The chain couples TRBV7-2 to TRBJ2-1; weak D call: TRBD2 (6 bases). The CDR3 runs 15 residues. V was cut by 5 bases and J by 1 base, with 12 bases left in between. Germline CDR1 reads SGHTA; CDR2 reads FQGNSA.

This clone was counted only a few times. This rearrangement joins TRBV5-1 to TRBJ1-4; 7 bases line up with TRBD1. V lost 2 bases, J lost 12 bases, and 4 bases stayed unmatched. The CDR3 sequence is 12 residues long. Germline CDR1 SGHRS, CDR2 YFSETQ. The CDR3: CASSLQGRELFF. The CDR3 DNA reads as TGCGCCAGCAGCTTACAGGGGAGAGAACTGTTTTTT.

This chain connects TRBV4-1 to TRBJ2-7, with TRBD2 matching 7 bases. V lost 0 bases to trimming and J lost 3 bases; unmatched junction nucleotides: 11. Germline V gene data show CDR1 as MGHRA and CDR2 as YSYEKL. The CDR3 consists of 17 residues. For the CDR3, the DNA is TGCGCCAGCAGCCAAGATAGAGTAGGCGGGAGAATCTACGAGCAGTACTTC. This sequence encodes CASSQDRVGGRIYEQYF.

The V and J genes are TRBV5-1 and TRBJ2-5; 9 bases agree with TRBD1. Trimming removed 5 bases from V and 6 bases from J; junction bases left unmatched: 8. The germline gives CDR1 SGHRS, CDR2 YFSETQ. The CDR3 totals 14 residues. The CDR3 is CASRPTGGAQTQYF. For the CDR3, the DNA is TGCGCCAGCAGACCCACAGGGGGCGCGCAGACCCAGTACTTC.

This chain joins TRBV28 and TRBJ1-4, with D perhaps matching TRBD1 (6 bases). V was clipped by 8 bases and J by 5 bases, with 15 bases between them. CDR1 is MDHEN and CDR2 is SYDVKM in the germline V gene. The CDR3 has 14 amino acids. The CDR3 here is CASFTGTPNEKLFF. The CDR3 nucleotides read TGTGCCAGCTTCACCGGGACACCGAATGAAAAACTGTTTTTT.

Only a few counts were recorded for this clone. This chain joins TRBV4-3 and TRBJ1-5; D possibly corresponds to TRBD1 (6 bases). Between the trimmed V and J ends, which lost 1 base and 4 bases, there was a span of 14 bases. This CDR3 is built from 16 residues. The germline CDR1 and CDR2 sequences are LGHNA and YSLEER. The CDR3 DNA reads TGCGCCAGCAGCCAAGTCCATTCAGGGGATAATCAGCCCCAGCATTTT. This encodes CASSQVHSGDNQPQHF.

The V and J genes are TRBV2 and TRBJ1-2; TRBD1 is a possible D gene (5 bases). V was trimmed by 4 bases and J by 3 bases, leaving 9 bases between them. CDR3 size: 13 residues. From germline, CDR1 is SNHLY and CDR2 FYNNEI. The CDR3 protein is CASSGQSDYGYTF. The CDR3 region has the DNA TGTGCCAGCAGTGGACAGTCCGACTATGGCTACACCTTC.

The V gene is TRBV6-6, the J gene TRBJ1-1; D ambiguous. Trimming took off 5 bases at V and 1 base at J, with 8 bases between the two ends. Germline assignment: CDR1 MNHNY and CDR2 SVGAGI (reference sequence). The CDR3 extends over 13 amino acids. The CDR3 here is CASSQQTNTEAFF. The CDR3 region has the DNA TGTGCCAGCAGTCAACAGACGAACACTGAAGCTTTCTTT.

In DNA, the CDR3 is TGTGCCAGCACCCCCCAGCGGGAGACGATCTACGAGCAGTACTTC. Translation gives CASTPQRETIYEQYF. The J gene is TRBJ2-7, the V gene TRBV6-5; 8 nucleotides line up with TRBD2. Germline assignment: CDR1 MNHEY and CDR2 SVGAGI. The CDR3 length is 15 residues. The trim removed 7 bases at V and 3 bases at J, leaving 11 bases unmatched.

This clone has only one observation. The rearrangement uses TRBV19 and TRBJ1-2; D might be TRBD1 (6 bases). The germline CDR1 and CDR2 sequences are LNHDA and SQIVND (reference sequence). The CDR3 runs to 14 residues. V was clipped by 9 bases and J by 2 bases, with 16 bases between them. The CDR3 DNA sequence: TGTGCCAGCAGACCGGGACACGTAAACTATGGCTACACCTTC. Amino acid sequence: CASRPGHVNYGYTF.

As concerns this clone: Other DNA sequences from this sample encode an identical CDR3 as well. The J gene is TRBJ1-2, the V gene TRBV30; D gene unclear. Germline values: CDR1 GTSNPN, CDR2 SVGIG (reference sequence). Trimming shortened V by 0 bases and J by 7 bases, and 9 bases separated the two germline ends. The CDR3 sequence is 12 residues long. The CDR3 spells CAWSVGGGGYTF. The CDR3, as DNA: TGTGCCTGGAGTGTAGGTGGAGGTGGCTACACCTTC.